The clone carrying this TCR beta chain showed up just a few times. The target antigen is unknown. With 60 Vbeta and 13 Jbeta primers, the PCR was carried out. TCRdb's table, derived via immunoSEQ multiplex PCR, lists solely in-frame clones and lacks some. Of 160,000 or so clones listed, around 80% are singletons. The germline V and J ends were trimmed by 4 bases and 0 bases, with 10 bases remaining between them. Germline V lookup: CDR1 LGHNA, CDR2 YNFKEQ. The CDR3 consists of 14 residues. The record originates from a study of cytomegalovirus exposure and HLA in healthy donors. General study findings and limits: The investigators catalogued under 200 TCR beta chains as cytomegalovirus-associated. TCR beta chains associated with HLA were, in a later analysis, more clonally expanded than equally common others. A prior analysis recorded that most TCR beta V segments were productive about 87% or about 30% of the time.

Sequenced: PBMCs. V is TRBV4-2 and J is TRBJ2-7; D is perhaps TRBD2 (6 bases). The sequence was collected from a male donor in good health and CMV-seropositive. CDR3 bases: TGTGCCAGCAGCCGGGAGGCCCTCTCCTACGAGCAGTACTTC. It translates to CASSREALSYEQYF.